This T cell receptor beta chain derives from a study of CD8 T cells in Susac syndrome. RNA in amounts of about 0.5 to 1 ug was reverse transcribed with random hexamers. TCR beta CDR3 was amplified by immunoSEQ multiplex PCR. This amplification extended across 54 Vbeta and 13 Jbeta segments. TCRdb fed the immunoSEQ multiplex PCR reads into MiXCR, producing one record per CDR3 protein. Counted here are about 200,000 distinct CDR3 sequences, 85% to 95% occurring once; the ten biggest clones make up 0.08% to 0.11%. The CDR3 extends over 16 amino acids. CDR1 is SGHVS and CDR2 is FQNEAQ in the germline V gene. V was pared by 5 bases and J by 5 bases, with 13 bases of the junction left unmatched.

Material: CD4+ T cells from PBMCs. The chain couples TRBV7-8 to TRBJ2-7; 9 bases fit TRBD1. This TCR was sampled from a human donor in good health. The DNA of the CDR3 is TGTGCCAGCAGCCCCCGGCCCGGGACAGGGATACACGAGCAGTACTTC. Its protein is CASSPRPGTGIHEQYF.